Included here is one T cell receptor beta chain sequence, with context. The CDR3 loop spans 15 amino acids. Germline V gene lookup returns CDR1 SGHTA and CDR2 FQGNSA. V shed 5 bases, J shed 6 bases, and the junction held 6 bases outside the gene matches. This entry belongs to a study of cytomegalovirus exposure and HLA in healthy donors. Measured with immunoSEQ multiplex PCR; TCRdb has only the in-frame clones, and not every one. The repertoire holds 92,000 or so clones, with approximately 96% as singletons. The V and J genes are TRBV7-2 and TRBJ2-7; 14 bases align to TRBD2. The sample was PBMCs. The source of this sequence is a man younger than 35 in good health and CMV-seronegative. CDR3 sequence (DNA): TGTGCCAGCAGCGGAGGACTAGCGGGAGGCTCCGAGCAGTACGTC. This translates into CASSGGLAGGSEQYV.